This T cell receptor beta chain originates from a study of blood T cell repertoires in COVID-19. The germline V gene has CDR1 KGHDR and CDR2 SFDVKD. The CDR3 consists of 16 residues. J was trimmed by 6 bases and V by 4 bases; bases with no gene match: 6. Participants' own reports of clinical history determined their cohort assignment. Using immunoSEQ multiplex PCR, the repertoire was profiled, and TCRdb retains in-frame clones only, with some absent. Of 200,000 to 250,000 clones in the sample, roughly 90% were seen once. The sequenced sample was PBMCs or T cells enriched from blood (not recorded which). The chain links TRBV24-1 to TRBJ2-1, with TRBD2 matching 12 bases. The source of this sequence is a woman aged 45-65 years in a cohort exposed to, infected with or recovered from COVID-19 (not recorded which). CDR3 region: CATSDPLAGGPNEQFF. Here the CDR3 DNA reads TGTGCCACCAGTGACCCACTAGCGGGGGGACCCAATGAGCAGTTCTTC.